This TCR beta chain was identified in a study of control samples from healthy donors and cancer patients. TCRdb's copy holds only in-frame clones and misses some; the assay was immunoSEQ multiplex PCR. The sample has some 79,000 clones; roughly 87% are singletons. Germline V gives CDR1 DFQATT, CDR2 SNEGSKA (reference sequence). The V end was cut by 6 bases, the J end by 3 bases, with 5 bases between. This CDR3 has 10 residues. The receptor comes from a woman in her forties or fifties in good health. The genes are TRBV20-1 and TRBJ2-5; D not certain. The sequenced sample was blood. The CDR3 loop is CSAYEETQYF. For the CDR3, the DNA is TGCAGTGCGTACGAAGAGACCCAGTACTTC.